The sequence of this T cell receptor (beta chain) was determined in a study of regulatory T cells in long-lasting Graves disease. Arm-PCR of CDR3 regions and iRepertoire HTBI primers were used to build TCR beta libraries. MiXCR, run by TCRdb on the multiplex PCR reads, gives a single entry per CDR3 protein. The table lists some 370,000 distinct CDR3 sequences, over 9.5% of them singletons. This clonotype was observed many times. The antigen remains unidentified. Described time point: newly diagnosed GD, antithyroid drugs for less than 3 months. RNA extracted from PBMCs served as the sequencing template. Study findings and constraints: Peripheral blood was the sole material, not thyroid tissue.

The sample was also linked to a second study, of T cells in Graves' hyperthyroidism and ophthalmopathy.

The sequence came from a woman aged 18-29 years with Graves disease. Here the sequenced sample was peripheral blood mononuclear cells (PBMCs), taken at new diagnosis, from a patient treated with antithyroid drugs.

CDR3 DNA sequence: TGTGCCAGCAGTTCCACGGCGGGCGGGGAGCTGTTTTTT. It yields the protein CASSSTAGGELFF. The genes are TRBV12-3 or TRBV12-4 and TRBJ2-2; TRBD2 might be the D (5 bases). Trimming pared 4 bases from V and 7 bases from J, leaving 10 bases between. The CDR3 is 13 residues long.